What follows describes a single T cell receptor (beta chain). Its antigen remains unknown. This CDR3 region has 14 residues. Trimming pared 4 bases from V and 5 bases from J, leaving 15 bases between. From germline, CDR1 is SGHDN and CDR2 FVKESK. The culture ran for nine to ten days, and then CD4+ T cells were isolated. Two-dose vaccination with either BNT162b2 or mRNA-1273 was given to the participants. Nucleocapsid antibody tests were negative, and the vaccine recipients had no prior SARS-CoV-2 infection. The record originates from a study of vaccination effects on CD4 cells after COVID-19. The study's findings and limits: Infection-derived and vaccine-derived clones contracted markedly late after vaccination.

Clones were sequenced by immunoSEQ multiplex PCR, and TCRdb holds only the in-frame ones, with some missing. The sample yields 45,000 to 55,000 clones, around 70% seen once. Material: CD4+ T cells from PBMCs cultured without peptide, obtained after COVID-19 vaccination. V and J are TRBV14 and TRBJ2-7, with no clear D. This receptor was identified in a human donor who received a COVID-19 vaccine. The CDR3 region is CASSPGLTKNEQYF. As DNA, the CDR3 is TGTGCCAGCAGCCCGGGCCTTACTAAGAACGAGCAGTACTTC. Looking up the rest from reference TRBV14 and TRBJ2-7 gives the full variable domain: EAGVTQFPSHSVIEKGQTVTLRCDPISGHDNLYWYRRVMGKEIKFLLHFVKESKQDESGMPNNRFLAERTGGTYSTLKVQPAELEDSGVYFCASSPGLTKNEQYFGPGTRLTVT.